This TCR beta chain was identified during a study of blood T cell repertoires in COVID-19. The table came from immunoSEQ multiplex PCR; TCRdb's copy has only in-frame clones and leaves some out. Of about 73,000 clones listed, approximately 88% are singletons. The V gene's germline CDR1 is SQVTM and CDR2 ANQGSEA. The V end was cut by 4 bases, the J end by 1 base, with 10 bases between. The CDR3 has 13 residues. The receptor comes from a man of 80 years or more with active or convalescent COVID-19. Material: peripheral blood. This chain uses TRBV29-1 with TRBJ1-2, with a possible D match to TRBD1 (5 bases). CDR3 region: CSVGQGGNYGYTF. CDR3 nucleotides: TGCAGCGTTGGCCAGGGTGGTAACTATGGCTACACCTTC.